The 3 T cell receptor beta chains below all came from one sample that was sequenced in a study of HIV-infected patients and healthy controls. Whole blood was used without fractionation, so all unsorted peripheral T cells were included. cDNA was made from around 0.45 ug RNA using alpha and beta constant primers. Using multiplexing indices, alpha and beta chain libraries were generated apart by chain-specific third strand synthesis. TCRdb called the 5' RACE reads again in MiXCR, with one record for every CDR3 protein. The sample carries thousands of distinct CDR3 sequences, about 9.4% recorded once. The sequenced sample was blood, obtained before antiretroviral therapy. These receptors were obtained from an adult with HIV infection.

This clonotype is categorized as medium-sized. CDR3 region: CASSQDFDTGGKNTQYF. CDR3 in DNA: TGTGCCAGCAGCCAAGACTTCGACACAGGGGGAAAGAATACGCAGTATTTT. This chain links TRBV3-1 with TRBJ2-3; 8 bases match TRBD1. The CDR3 spans 17 residues. Germline trimming cut 0 bases from V and 7 bases from J; bases unmatched to any gene: 12. Germline-derived CDR1 and CDR2 are LGHDT and YNNKEL (reference sequence).

This clonotype was recorded many times. The chain joins TRBV11-2 to TRBJ2-7; no clear D gene. CDR1 and CDR2 (germline): SGHAT, FQNNGV. There are 14 residues in the CDR3. The V end lost 2 bases, the J end lost 2 bases, and 10 bases lay between the germline ends. In nucleotides, the CDR3 is TGTGCCAGCAGCTTAACGGACGGCCCCTACGAGCAGTACTTC. Protein product: CASSLTDGPYEQYF.

This clonotype occurred a few times. This chain links TRBV20-1 with TRBJ1-5; no clear D. V lost 5 bases, J lost 3 bases, and 11 bases lay in between. The germline V gene has CDR1 DFQATT and CDR2 SNEGSKA (reference sequence). This CDR3 is built from 13 residues. The CDR3 spells CSAGKGTNQPQHF. The DNA of the CDR3 is TGCAGTGCTGGGAAGGGAACCAATCAGCCCCAGCATTTT.